Shown below are 20 T cell receptor beta chains from a single sample sequenced in a study of OX40 agonist ivuxolimab in advanced cancers. Only in-frame clones appear in the TCRdb table, and some are missing; sequencing was by immunoSEQ multiplex PCR. The top ten clones hold approximately 0.3% of a sample with about 67,000 clones, around nine tenths of them seen once. The source was CD4+ or CD8+ T cells sorted from blood, collected in a trial of the OX40 agonist ivuxolimab. Receptors were obtained from an adult with an advanced solid tumor such as melanoma, head and neck, liver or kidney cancer.

The V call is TRBV7-2, the J call TRBJ2-1, with D perhaps given as TRBD1 or TRBD2 (5 bases each). There are 15 residues in the CDR3. Germline CDR1 is SGHTA and CDR2 is FQGNSA. Trimming stripped 1 base from V and 6 bases from J, with 13 bases between. CDR3 amino acids: CASSLGPTEGNEQFF. Here the CDR3 DNA reads TGTGCCAGCAGCTTAGGCCCGACAGAGGGCAATGAGCAGTTCTTC. The complete variable domain, with remaining parts taken from reference TRBV7-2 and TRBJ2-1, reads GAGVSQSPSNKVTEKGKDVELRCDPISGHTALYWYRQSLGQGLEFLIYFQGNSAPDKSGLPSDRFSAERTGGSVSTLTIQRTQQEDSAVYLCASSLGPTEGNEQFFGPGTRLTVL.

In nucleotides, the CDR3 is TGTGCCAGCAGCTATGCGGCTGGTTACGAGCAGTACTTC. Protein: CASSYAAGYEQYF. This chain connects TRBV11-2 to TRBJ2-7; D gene uncertain. CDR1 is SGHAT and CDR2 is FQNNGV in the germline V gene. This CDR3 spans 13 amino acids. V was pared by 4 bases and J by 4 bases, with 11 bases between.

This rearrangement joins TRBV5-1 to TRBJ2-5; D possibly corresponds to TRBD2 (5 bases). The CDR3 has 17 amino acids. The germline CDR1 and CDR2 sequences are SGHRS and YFSETQ. Trimming left V 1 base short and J 0 bases short, with 16 bases between. In DNA, the CDR3 is TGCGCCAGCAGCTTGTTCGGGGTTTTCGGGTACCAAGAGACCCAGTACTTC. It encodes CASSLFGVFGYQETQYF.

The chain employs TRBV6-5 and TRBJ1-4, with D perhaps matching TRBD1 (5 bases). V was shortened by 2 bases and J by 8 bases, with 9 bases between the two germline ends. The CDR3 consists of 13 residues. Germline CDR1 reads MNHEY; CDR2 reads SVGAGI. The CDR3 DNA reads TGTGCCAGCAGTTACGAGGGGCACGAAAAACTGTTTTTT. Protein product: CASSYEGHEKLFF.

The V call is TRBV18, the J call TRBJ2-1, with 8 bases matching TRBD1. Germline CDR1 reads KGHSH; CDR2 reads LQKENI. The CDR3 length is 15 residues. Germline trimming cut 6 bases from V and 2 bases from J; bases unmatched to any gene: 6. CDR3 DNA sequence: TGTGCCAGCTCTCCCCCGGGACAGGCCTACAATGAGCAGTTCTTC. It yields the protein CASSPPGQAYNEQFF.

CDR3 nucleotide sequence: TGCGCCAGCACGGGGACTAGCGGGAGAGCCTCCTACAATGAGCAGTTCTTC. Its protein is CASTGTSGRASYNEQFF. This chain joins TRBV5-1 and TRBJ2-1; 14 bases fit TRBD2. CDR3 length equals 17 residues. Germline loops: CDR1 SGHRS, CDR2 YFSETQ. The V gene end was trimmed by 6 bases and the J gene end by 0 bases; junction bases not matched to a gene: 5.

The CDR3 loop is CASSDPNTGELFF. CDR3 bases: TGCGCCAGCAGTGACCCTAACACCGGGGAGCTGTTTTTT. This chain joins TRBV5-1 and TRBJ2-2; D not certain. The ends were cut back, 5 bases at V and 2 bases at J, with 7 bases in the middle. The CDR3 has 13 amino acids. Germline V gene data show CDR1 as SGHRS and CDR2 as YFSETQ.

This clone has a handful of counts. This chain connects TRBV28 to TRBJ2-3; 8 nucleotides line up with TRBD2. This CDR3 has 14 residues. Trimming at V came to 6 bases and at J to 2 bases, leaving 4 bases not matched to a gene. Per the germline V gene, CDR1 is MDHEN and CDR2 is SYDVKM. The CDR3 nucleotides are TGTGCCAGCAGGGTAGCGGGGCTCACAGATACGCAGTATTTT. Amino acids: CASRVAGLTDTQYF.

The rearrangement links TRBV6-6 to TRBJ2-3, with 8 bases that match TRBD1. Unmatched junction bases numbered 4, after V lost 7 bases and J lost 1 base. The CDR3 spans 14 residues. Germline CDR1 and CDR2: MNHNY and SVGAGI (reference sequence). As DNA, the CDR3 is TGTGCCAGCACCGACAGGGGAGGCACAGATACGCAGTATTTT. Translating gives CASTDRGGTDTQYF.

The chain carries TRBV5-4 and TRBJ1-2, with D possibly matching TRBD1 (5 bases). This CDR3 comprises 17 residues. The germline V and J ends were trimmed by 1 base and 6 bases, with 22 bases remaining between them. CDR1 and CDR2 from the germline V gene are SGHNT and YYREEE (reference sequence). DNA of the CDR3: TGTGCCAGCAGCTTGTTGGGACCGATTATGTCCGGGCATGGCTACACCTTC. Its translation: CASSLLGPIMSGHGYTF.

V gene TRBV5-1 combines with J gene TRBJ1-1, with 10 bases aligning to TRBD1. V dropped 2 bases and J dropped 4; count of bases not matched to a gene: 2. The CDR3 consists of 14 residues. The germline CDR1 and CDR2 sequences are SGHRS and YFSETQ. CDR3 loop: CASSFGQGGTEAFF. The DNA of the CDR3 is TGCGCCAGCAGCTTTGGACAGGGGGGCACTGAAGCTTTCTTT.

This clone turned up a few times. The chain links TRBV11-2 to TRBJ2-5; D gene uncertain. Germline lookup yields CDR1 SGHAT and CDR2 FQNNGV. Trimming cost V 2 bases and J 3 bases, with 16 bases left between them. This CDR3 region has 16 residues. The CDR3 sequence: CASSLSQLTAKETQYF. CDR3 DNA: TGTGCCAGCAGCTTATCTCAGTTAACCGCCAAAGAGACCCAGTACTTC.

The rearrangement joins TRBV7-9 to TRBJ2-1; TRBD1 agrees at 7 bases. V gave up 5 bases and J gave up 4 bases; unmatched junction bases: 14. The V gene's germline CDR1 is SEHNR and CDR2 FQNEAQ (reference sequence). The CDR3 runs 17 residues. The CDR3 spells CASSLIGQEIWYNEQFF. CDR3 nucleotide sequence: TGTGCCAGCAGCCTAATAGGACAGGAAATTTGGTACAATGAGCAGTTCTTC.

The chain couples TRBV4-1 to TRBJ1-1, with D hard to call. This CDR3 is 14 amino acids long. V was clipped by 6 bases and J by 8 bases, with 19 bases between them. CDR1 and CDR2 from the germline V gene are MGHRA and YSYEKL. CDR3 nucleotides: TGCGCCAGCAGGCAAAACGACTTCGTGGTGGAAGCTTTCTTT. Amino acid sequence: CASRQNDFVVEAFF.

The chain couples TRBV6-4 to TRBJ2-6; possibly TRBD1 for D (6 bases). Germline V lookup: CDR1 MRHNA, CDR2 SNTAGT. Trimming stripped 8 bases from V and 0 bases from J, with 11 bases between. The CDR3 consists of 15 residues. The CDR3 region has the DNA TGTGCCAGCGTACAGGGTGCCTCTGGGGCCAACGTCCTGACTTTC. Its protein is CASVQGASGANVLTF.

The chain uses TRBV5-6 and TRBJ2-3, with D unresolved. Germline values: CDR1 SGHDT, CDR2 YYEEEE. Trimming removed 4 bases from V and 9 bases from J, with 15 bases in between. The CDR3 runs 13 residues. In DNA form, the CDR3 reads TGTGCCAGCAGCGGGATCTTTGCAGCAACGCAGTATTTT. Translation gives CASSGIFAATQYF.

The rearrangement links TRBV10-3 to TRBJ2-3; D is perhaps TRBD1 (6 bases). The CDR3 sequence is 12 residues long. Germline CDR1 reads ENHRY; CDR2 reads SYGVKD. V lost 10 bases and J lost 2, with 10 bases in between. The CDR3 region is CASGQYTDTQYF. For the CDR3, the DNA is TGTGCCAGCGGACAGTACACAGATACGCAGTATTTT.

The chain combines TRBV7-9 with TRBJ2-3, with 12 bases that match TRBD1. The CDR3 is 16 amino acids. Trimming removed 4 bases from V and 6 bases from J; junction bases left unmatched: 8. Germline lookup yields CDR1 SEHNR and CDR2 FQNEAQ (reference sequence). CDR3 region: CASSYTGQGASDTQYF. In nucleotides, the CDR3 is TGTGCCAGCAGCTACACGGGACAGGGGGCGTCTGATACGCAGTATTTT.

The chain recombines TRBV2 with TRBJ1-5; 11 bases line up with TRBD1. Germline V CDR1 and CDR2: SNHLY, FYNNEI. The CDR3 contains 14 residues. J lost 5 bases, V lost 5 bases, and 2 bases had no gene match. CDR3 region: CASSPGQGDQPQHF. The CDR3 DNA is TGTGCCAGCAGTCCGGGACAGGGGGATCAGCCCCAGCATTTT.

The chain combines TRBV7-9 with TRBJ2-2; D may be TRBD2 (6 bases). The V end lost 1 base, the J end lost 7 bases, and 10 bases lay between the germline ends. CDR3 length: 14 amino acids. Per the germline V gene, CDR1 is SEHNR and CDR2 is FQNEAQ (reference sequence). The CDR3 protein is CASSLVAGIGELFF. In DNA, the CDR3 is TGTGCCAGCAGCTTAGTCGCGGGAATCGGGGAGCTGTTTTTT.